These 28 T cell receptor beta chains came from one sample sequenced in a study of T cell responses to AZD1222 COVID-19 vaccine. The data were produced by immunoSEQ multiplex PCR, yet TCRdb's version contains in-frame clones alone and is incomplete. The sample records 150,000 to 200,000 clones, 94% being singletons. The sequencing here drew on peripheral blood, taken on day 0 of AZD1222 vaccination. Receptors were obtained from an adult in good health.

CDR3 nucleotide sequence: TGTGCCAGCAGATCCGGCAGGAGCTCCTATAATTCACCCCTCCACTTT. Translated, it gives CASRSGRSSYNSPLHF. The chain combines TRBV27 with TRBJ1-6, with no clear D. V lost 6 bases and J 0 bases, leaving 12 bases between the germline ends. This CDR3 contains 16 residues. Germline assignment: CDR1 MNHEY and CDR2 SMNVEV (reference sequence).

The chain uses TRBV4-3 and TRBJ2-7; 10 nucleotides align to TRBD2. The germline gives CDR1 LGHNA, CDR2 YSLEER. This CDR3 has 14 amino acids. V trimming: 4 bases; J trimming: 3 bases; junction bases outside the gene matches: 3. CDR3 loop: CASSPGLAVYEQYF. CDR3 DNA sequence: TGCGCCAGCAGCCCCGGACTAGCGGTCTACGAGCAGTACTTC.

V is TRBV7-9 and J is TRBJ1-1; the D is unclear. In germline, CDR1 is SEHNR, CDR2 FQNEAQ (reference sequence). CDR3 length: 12 residues. Trimming cost V 7 bases and J 5 bases, with 11 bases left between them. This chain's CDR3 is CASTARETEAFF. For the CDR3, the DNA is TGTGCCAGCACCGCTAGGGAGACTGAAGCTTTCTTT.

A single count supports this clone. This chain joins TRBV28 and TRBJ1-1, with 10 bases that match TRBD1. Germline V gene sequence: CDR1 MDHEN, CDR2 SYDVKM. The CDR3 is 15 amino acids. V was clipped by 6 bases and J by 6 bases; unmatched bases: 10. This chain's CDR3 is CASSLGQGTGAEAFF. The CDR3 region has the DNA TGTGCCAGCAGCCTTGGACAGGGGACAGGGGCTGAAGCTTTCTTT. Together with reference TRBV28 and TRBJ1-1, the CDR3 gives the full variable domain: DVKVTQSSRYLVKRTGEKVFLECVQDMDHENMFWYRQDPGLGLRLIYFSYDVKMKEKGDIPEGYSVSREKKERFSLILESASTNQTSMYLCASSLGQGTGAEAFFGQGTRLTVV.

V is TRBV7-3 and J is TRBJ2-4; 12 nucleotides match TRBD1. Germline-derived CDR1 and CDR2 are SGHTA and FQGTGA. J was trimmed by 6 bases and V by 5 bases; bases with no gene match: 11. The CDR3 covers 17 residues. The CDR3 DNA reads TGTGCCAGCAGCCCCGCAACCGGGACAGGGGGCCGAAACATTCAGTACTTC. It yields the protein CASSPATGTGGRNIQYF.

The genes are TRBV28 and TRBJ1-2, with 7 bases aligning to TRBD1. V dropped 2 bases and J dropped 2; count of bases not matched to a gene: 5. Germline V gene sequence: CDR1 MDHEN, CDR2 SYDVKM. This CDR3 has 15 residues. For the CDR3, the DNA is TGTGCCAGCAGTTTAAGTTTCAGGGGGAACTATGGCTACACCTTC. Its translation is CASSLSFRGNYGYTF.

The chain carries TRBV15 and TRBJ2-2; possibly TRBD1 for D (5 bases). CDR1 and CDR2 from the germline V gene are LNHNV and YYDKDF (reference sequence). The CDR3 length is 15 residues. V was cut by 0 bases and J by 9 bases, with 14 bases left in between. This CDR3 is CATSRDLGVTRELFF. DNA for the CDR3: TGTGCCACCAGCAGAGATTTAGGGGTAACCCGGGAGCTGTTTTTT.

This chain uses TRBV24-1 with TRBJ2-5; no clear D. With 3 bases removed from V and 1 base from J, the gap between germline ends came to 8 bases. CDR1 and CDR2 from the germline V gene are KGHDR and SFDVKD. The CDR3 is 14 residues long. CDR3 DNA sequence: TGTGCCACCAGTGATGAGTACGTCCAAGAGACCCAGTACTTC. Protein: CATSDEYVQETQYF.

J is TRBJ2-5 and V is TRBV5-5; 7 bases fit TRBD2. Germline CDR1 is SGHKS and CDR2 is YYEKEE (reference sequence). V trimming: 0 bases; J trimming: 1 base; junction bases outside the gene matches: 9. This CDR3 contains 17 residues. CDR3 loop: CASSLVPGGGGQETQYF. CDR3 DNA: TGTGCCAGCAGCTTGGTCCCGGGAGGAGGAGGCCAAGAGACCCAGTACTTC.

The V gene is TRBV5-1, the J gene TRBJ2-3, with D perhaps matching TRBD2 (6 bases). The germline gives CDR1 SGHRS, CDR2 YFSETQ. V dropped 0 bases and J dropped 2 bases, with 13 bases sitting between them. CDR3 length: 16 amino acids. CDR3 sequence reads: CASSLDPAGNTDTQYF. Here the CDR3 DNA reads TGCGCCAGCAGCTTGGACCCAGCGGGCAACACAGATACGCAGTATTTT.

The rearrangement links TRBV5-5 to TRBJ2-6; D uncertain. Germline V CDR1 and CDR2: SGHKS, YYEKEE (reference sequence). The CDR3 spans 16 residues. V lost 3 bases, J lost 2 bases, and 12 bases lay in between. Here the CDR3 reads CASSYNLAAGANVLTF. The CDR3 DNA sequence: TGTGCCAGCAGCTACAACTTGGCCGCTGGGGCCAACGTCCTGACTTTC.

This chain links TRBV28 with TRBJ2-4; either TRBD1 or TRBD2 may fit D (5 bases each). CDR3 length equals 16 residues. The germline CDR1 and CDR2 sequences are MDHEN and SYDVKM. The V and J ends lost 6 bases and 6 bases respectively, with 21 bases between them. In DNA form, the CDR3 reads TGTGCCAGCAGCCCGTTCGGGGCCCCCCCTAGAAACATTCAGTACTTC. It encodes CASSPFGAPPRNIQYF.

The chain combines TRBV6-1 with TRBJ1-2, with 11 nucleotides matching TRBD1. Trimming cost V 11 bases and J 7 bases; bases outside gene matches: 15. CDR3 size: 15 residues. The V gene's germline CDR1 is MNHNS and CDR2 SASEGT. CDR3 amino acids: CARCEEGTGGVGYTF. The CDR3 DNA reads as TGTGCCCGCTGTGAAGAGGGGACAGGGGGGGTTGGCTACACCTTC.

This clone was recorded only once. The genes are TRBV7-9 and TRBJ2-3; no firm D call. The V end lost 5 bases, the J end lost 2 bases, and 8 bases lay between the germline ends. The length of the CDR3 is 13 residues. CDR1 is SEHNR, CDR2 FQNEAQ, per germline (reference sequence). The CDR3 region is CASSHYLTDTQYF. In DNA, the CDR3 is TGTGCCAGCAGCCACTATCTCACAGATACGCAGTATTTT.

This chain links TRBV11-2 with TRBJ2-7; unclear D gene. This CDR3 has 13 amino acids. Germline CDR1 and CDR2: SGHAT and FQNNGV. Trimming removed 2 bases from V and 2 bases from J, with 7 bases in between. CDR3 DNA sequence: TGTGCCAGCAGCTTAAACAGAGCCTACGAGCAGTACTTC. It yields the protein CASSLNRAYEQYF.

Here the CDR3 DNA reads TGCGCCAGCAGCCAAGGAGGATTCCGGGACAGGGCCGAGCAGTACTTC. This translates into CASSQGGFRDRAEQYF. This rearrangement joins TRBV4-3 to TRBJ2-7, with 9 bases that match TRBD1. The CDR3 runs to 16 residues. J was trimmed by 6 bases and V by 1 base; bases with no gene match: 10. Germline-derived CDR1 and CDR2 are LGHNA and YSLEER.

The gene calls are TRBV10-3 and TRBJ2-1; the match to TRBD2 covers 11 bases. CDR3 length: 15 residues. V trimming: 6 bases; J trimming: 4 bases; junction bases outside the gene matches: 5. Germline-derived CDR1 and CDR2 are ENHRY and SYGVKD. CDR3 sequence reads: CAIRLTSGEYNEQFF. In DNA form, the CDR3 reads TGTGCCATCAGACTGACTAGCGGGGAATACAATGAGCAGTTCTTC.

This clone was found once. This chain links TRBV9 with TRBJ2-2; 9 nucleotides align to TRBD2. The CDR3 covers 15 residues. Germline CDR1 and CDR2: SGDLS and YYNGEE. Trimming took 3 bases from V and 4 from J; bases not matched to a gene: 4. The CDR3 region has the DNA TGTGCCAGCAGCGACGTAGCGGGAGCCACCGGGGAGCTGTTTTTT. Its translation is CASSDVAGATGELFF.

The V gene is TRBV28, the J gene TRBJ1-2; D unclear. Germline CDR1 is MDHEN and CDR2 is SYDVKM. V lost 6 bases and J 8 bases, leaving 19 bases between the germline ends. The CDR3 extends over 14 amino acids. CDR3 bases: TGTGCCAGCAGCCCTCATGACAAAGTAAACGGCTACACCTTC. Encoded protein: CASSPHDKVNGYTF.

This chain links TRBV2 with TRBJ1-6; TRBD1 is a possible D gene (5 bases). Germline V gene lookup returns CDR1 SNHLY and CDR2 FYNNEI. The length of the CDR3 is 15 residues. V lost 6 bases and J lost 10, with 19 bases in between. CDR3 DNA: TGTGCCAGCAGATCAAGGGACGGCTTGAGGTCACCCCTCCACTTT. It codes for CASRSRDGLRSPLHF.

The chain uses TRBV30 and TRBJ2-1, with 9 bases that match TRBD2. The CDR3 has 14 amino acids. The germline CDR1 and CDR2 sequences are GTSNPN and SVGIG (reference sequence). V shed 3 bases and J 7 bases; nucleotides not matched to a gene: 7. CDR3 sequence reads: CAWRGLAVRNEQFF. The CDR3 coding sequence is TGTGCCTGGAGGGGACTAGCAGTTCGAAATGAGCAGTTCTTC.

V is TRBV5-1 and J is TRBJ1-2; D not certain. The CDR3 totals 13 residues. V lost 4 bases and J 4 bases, leaving 11 bases between the germline ends. Germline V CDR1 and CDR2: SGHRS, YFSETQ. CDR3 DNA: TGCGCCAGCAGCGGTGACGGTTCCTATGGCTACACCTTC. This codes for CASSGDGSYGYTF.

V gene TRBV6-2 or TRBV6-3 combines with J gene TRBJ2-7, with 10 bases identical to TRBD2. The V gene's germline CDR1 is MNHEY and CDR2 SVGEGT. Trimming at V came to 4 bases and at J to 5 bases, leaving 5 bases not matched to a gene. The CDR3 consists of 14 residues. In DNA, the CDR3 is TGTGCCAGCAGTTCCCTAGCGGGAGTGGACGAGCAGTACTTC. It specifies CASSSLAGVDEQYF.

The V and J genes are TRBV27 and TRBJ1-6, with D perhaps matching TRBD1 (5 bases). Germline CDR1 reads MNHEY; CDR2 reads SMNVEV (reference sequence). V was shortened by 3 bases and J by 10 bases, with 13 bases between the two germline ends. The CDR3 spans 14 residues. The CDR3 sequence: CASSFFGGFSPLHF. For the CDR3, the DNA is TGTGCCAGCAGTTTTTTTGGGGGTTTCTCACCCCTCCACTTT.

This clone appeared once. This chain links TRBV30 with TRBJ2-7, with 8 bases identical to TRBD2. Germline CDR1 reads GTSNPN; CDR2 reads SVGIG (reference sequence). This CDR3 contains 17 residues. Losses at the gene ends were 3 bases for V and 3 bases for J; bases not matched to a gene: 16. The CDR3 nucleotides read TGTGCCTGGAGGGAGCGACGAACCGGGACTAGACTCTACGAGCAGTACTTC. This sequence encodes CAWRERRTGTRLYEQYF.

On this clone itself: The same CDR3 can be traced to other DNA sequences in this sample. V is TRBV5-4 and J is TRBJ2-1; D remains unclear. The CDR3 spans 13 residues. Between the trimmed V and J ends, which lost 1 base and 3 bases, there was a span of 5 bases. From germline, CDR1 is SGHNT and CDR2 YYREEE (reference sequence). The CDR3 spells CASSLISYNEQFF. The CDR3 DNA is TGTGCCAGCAGCTTGATAAGCTACAATGAGCAGTTCTTC.

The CDR3 coding sequence is TGTGCCAGTAGCATAAAAGCACAGACGGCAGGCTACACCTTC. It is translated as CASSIKAQTAGYTF. The chain joins TRBV19 to TRBJ1-2; no definite D call. The CDR3 has 14 residues. Trimming cost V 6 bases and J 8 bases, with 19 bases left between them. The germline CDR1 and CDR2 sequences are LNHDA and SQIVND (reference sequence).

The V and J genes are TRBV6-2 or TRBV6-3 and TRBJ2-7; 9 nucleotides agree with TRBD2. The CDR3 spans 17 residues. Germline V gives CDR1 MNHEY, CDR2 SVGEGT. Losses at the gene ends were 2 bases for V and 1 base for J; bases not matched to a gene: 9. The CDR3 loop reads CASSYRAASGDSYEQYF. The CDR3 DNA sequence: TGTGCCAGCAGTTACAGGGCCGCTAGCGGGGATTCCTACGAGCAGTACTTC.